This T cell receptor (beta chain) was sequenced for a study of T cell responses to AZD1222 COVID-19 vaccine. Background on the study: Doses given second, at about 4 or about 12 weeks, were pooled. Findings and caveats of the study: The study identified only a handful of AZD1222 recipients as seropositive at baseline.

The assay was immunoSEQ multiplex PCR, and TCRdb's table has in-frame clones only and misses some. Altogether 120,000 or so clones are present, under 90% being singletons, with the ten largest covering about 7.8%. The CDR3 contains 13 residues. Germline V lookup: CDR1 ENHRY, CDR2 SYGVKD. Trimming cost V 11 bases and J 4 bases, with 15 bases left between them. Details on this clone: Its antigen is undetermined.

This TCR came from an adult in good health. The material sequenced was peripheral blood, taken on day 0 of AZD1222 vaccination. The genes are TRBV10-3 and TRBJ2-1; D perhaps matches TRBD2 (5 bases). CDR3 DNA: TGTGCCCTAGCATCCCTCCTTTACAATGAGCAGTTCTTC. The encoded protein is CALASLLYNEQFF.